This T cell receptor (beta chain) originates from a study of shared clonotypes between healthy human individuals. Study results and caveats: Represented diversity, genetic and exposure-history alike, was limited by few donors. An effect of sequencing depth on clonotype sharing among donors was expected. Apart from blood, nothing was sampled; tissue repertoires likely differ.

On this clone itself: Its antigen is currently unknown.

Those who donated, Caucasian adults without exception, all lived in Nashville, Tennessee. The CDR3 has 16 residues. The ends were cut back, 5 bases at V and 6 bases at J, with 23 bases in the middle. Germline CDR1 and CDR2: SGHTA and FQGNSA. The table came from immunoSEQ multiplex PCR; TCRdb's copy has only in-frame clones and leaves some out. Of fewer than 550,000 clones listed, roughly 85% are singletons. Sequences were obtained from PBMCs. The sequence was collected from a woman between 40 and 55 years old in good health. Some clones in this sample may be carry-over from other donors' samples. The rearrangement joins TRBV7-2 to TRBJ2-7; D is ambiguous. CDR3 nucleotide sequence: TGTGCCAGCAGCCGGGCAAGGCCGACAATTCCTACCGAGCAGTACTTC. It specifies CASSRARPTIPTEQYF.